These 13 T cell receptor beta chains came from one sample sequenced in a study of blood T cells in healthy people across ages. Primers used in a second PCR of roughly 6 to 11 cycles were a sample-barcoded 5' primer and a J-beta primer mix. TCRdb reanalysed the 5' RACE reads using MiXCR and keeps one entry per CDR3 protein. This table holds about 640,000 distinct CDR3 sequences, 58% found once. The sequenced sample was blood. The receptors shown here come from a man aged 55 to 69 in good health.

A few counts support this clonotype. CDR3 coding DNA: TGTGCCAGCAGCCCAAAGCCCCCCCCCGCCTACAATGAGCAGTTCTTC. Translated: CASSPKPPPAYNEQFF. The rearrangement joins TRBV13 to TRBJ2-1; no clear D gene. Germline values: CDR1 PRHDT, CDR2 FYEKMQ (reference sequence). Deletions cut 5 bases from V and 2 bases from J, with 16 bases between. This CDR3 spans 16 amino acids.

This sequence joins TRBV29-1 and TRBJ2-5, with D possibly matching TRBD1 (6 bases). The germline V and J ends were trimmed by 3 bases and 0 bases, with 17 bases remaining between them. Germline V gene lookup returns CDR1 SQVTM and CDR2 ANQGSEA. The CDR3 is made up of 16 amino acids. CDR3 in amino acids: CSVDVRGKFYQETQYF. The DNA of the CDR3 is TGCAGCGTTGACGTCAGGGGCAAGTTTTACCAAGAGACCCAGTACTTC. The complete variable domain, with remaining parts taken from reference TRBV29-1 and TRBJ2-5, reads SAVISQKPSRDICQRGTSLTIQCQVDSQVTMMFWYRQQPGQSLTLIATANQGSEATYESGFVIDKFPISRPNLTFSTLTVSNMSPEDSSIYLCSVDVRGKFYQETQYFGPGTRLLVL.

CDR3 coding DNA: TGTGCCAGCAGCCACGGGACAGCCAGCACAGATACGCAGTATTTT. Amino acids: CASSHGTASTDTQYF. The J gene is TRBJ2-3, the V gene TRBV7-9; 7 bases match TRBD1. Unmatched junction bases numbered 5, after V lost 5 bases and J lost 0 bases. CDR3 length: 15 amino acids. Germline V CDR1 and CDR2: SEHNR, FQNEAQ (reference sequence).

The chain employs TRBV7-6 and TRBJ2-1; D might be TRBD1 (5 bases). The CDR3 totals 19 residues. Germline-derived CDR1 and CDR2 are SGHVS and FNYEAQ. V dropped 2 bases and J dropped 2 bases, with 22 bases sitting between them. CDR3 sequence reads: CASSLRSSSGQGAYNEQFF. The CDR3 DNA sequence: TGTGCCAGCAGCTTACGCTCGTCATCAGGGCAGGGTGCCTACAATGAGCAGTTCTTC.

This chain links TRBV19 with TRBJ2-1; D ambiguous. Trimming took 3 bases from V and 0 from J, leaving 12 bases between them. CDR1 is LNHDA and CDR2 is SQIVND in the germline V gene (reference sequence). This CDR3 contains 16 residues. CDR3 in amino acids: CASSISDRSSYNEQFF. The CDR3 coding sequence is TGTGCCAGTAGTATTTCGGACCGAAGCTCCTACAATGAGCAGTTCTTC. The variable domain in full, with the rest retrieved from reference TRBV19 and TRBJ2-1, is DGGITQSPKYLFRKEGQNVTLSCEQNLNHDAMYWYRQDPGQGLRLIYYSQIVNDFQKGDIAEGYSVSREKKESFPLTVTSAQKNPTAFYLCASSISDRSSYNEQFFGPGTRLTVL.

This clonotype was recorded at least ten times. This chain uses TRBV6-1 with TRBJ2-7, with 7 bases that match TRBD1. J was trimmed by 5 bases and V by 6 bases; bases with no gene match: 7. Germline assignment: CDR1 MNHNS and CDR2 SASEGT. CDR3 length equals 13 residues. The CDR3 nucleotides read TGTGCCAGCAGAGACAGGGTATGGGACGAGCAGTACTTC. Protein sequence: CASRDRVWDEQYF.

The rearrangement joins TRBV29-1 to TRBJ2-5, with 10 bases aligning to TRBD2. Germline values: CDR1 SQVTM, CDR2 ANQGSEA. The V gene end was trimmed by 2 bases and the J gene end by 9 bases; junction bases not matched to a gene: 9. The CDR3 sequence is 14 residues long. The CDR3 bases are TGCAGCGTTGAATCTAGCGGGAGTTTGGAGGCCCAGTACTTC. Encoded protein: CSVESSGSLEAQYF.

The rearrangement joins TRBV4-1 to TRBJ2-5, with D hard to call. The CDR3 sequence is 15 residues long. With 1 base removed from V and 0 bases from J, the gap between germline ends came to 9 bases. CDR1 is MGHRA and CDR2 is YSYEKL in the germline V gene. As DNA, the CDR3 is TGCGCCAGCAGCCAAGGGGATTCAGACCAAGAGACCCAGTACTTC. Its protein is CASSQGDSDQETQYF.

The chain combines TRBV3-1 with TRBJ1-4, with TRBD1 matching 10 bases. Germline loops: CDR1 LGHDT, CDR2 YNNKEL (reference sequence). Unmatched junction bases numbered 16, after V lost 4 bases and J lost 5 bases. The CDR3 is 19 amino acids. The CDR3 sequence is CASSPRTGTGDLRNEKLFF. Here the CDR3 DNA reads TGTGCCAGCAGCCCCCGCACCGGGACAGGGGACCTAAGGAATGAAAAACTGTTTTTT.

The sample holds a few counts of this clonotype. J is TRBJ1-1 and V is TRBV20-1; perhaps TRBD1 as D (6 bases). The CDR3 sequence is 12 residues long. Germline V gene lookup returns CDR1 DFQATT and CDR2 SNEGSKA (reference sequence). Trimming took 3 bases from V and 4 from J, leaving 9 bases between them. In DNA, the CDR3 is TGCAGTGCTAGGACAGGTCGCACTGAAGCTTTCTTT. Protein product: CSARTGRTEAFF.

In this sample, this clonotype turned up a few times. V usage is TRBV3-1 and J usage is TRBJ2-7; D may be TRBD1 or TRBD2 (5 bases each). There are 13 residues in the CDR3. V dropped 0 bases and J dropped 2 bases, with 5 bases sitting between them. From germline, CDR1 is LGHDT and CDR2 YNNKEL (reference sequence). The CDR3 DNA is TGTGCCAGCAGCCAAGAGGGGGCCTACGAGCAGTACTTC. Translating gives CASSQEGAYEQYF.

This clonotype occurred a few times. The genes are TRBV29-1 and TRBJ2-1, with D possibly matching TRBD2 (5 bases). The V end was cut by 0 bases, the J end by 7 bases, with 7 bases between. Germline V gene data show CDR1 as SQVTM and CDR2 as ANQGSEA. The CDR3 length is 12 residues. The CDR3 sequence is CSVEETGNEQFF. Written as DNA, the CDR3 is TGCAGCGTTGAAGAGACGGGGAATGAGCAGTTCTTC.

This clonotype has just a few counts. The genes are TRBV10-2 and TRBJ2-1; D gene uncertain. V lost 0 bases and J lost 6, with 9 bases in between. This CDR3 is 14 amino acids long. In germline, CDR1 is WSHSY, CDR2 SAAADI. This chain's CDR3 is CASSESSWSNEQFF. In DNA, the CDR3 is TGCGCCAGCAGTGAGTCGTCATGGAGCAATGAGCAGTTCTTC.